The rows below give T cell receptor beta chains drawn from one sample of a study of T-cell memory formation after mild COVID-19. One entry per CDR3 protein, called by TCRdb with MiXCR from the 5' RACE reads. The sample has approximately 350,000 distinct CDR3 sequences; about an eighth are singletons. Sequencing input: PBMCs or a T cell subset sorted from them (not recorded which). These receptors were taken from a man younger than 35 who had mild COVID-19 (a few samples of this study predate the infection). Cell type and time point are not known. Both conserved end residues are part of each CDR3. A D gene is named only where the DNA matches it firmly. Clone size is given for some rows only: seen once, a few or many times, or a class if the clone is expanded.

TRBD1,TRBV20-1,-,17,TRBJ2-6,CSARDPRDRLGANVLTF,TGCAGTGCTAGAGACCCAAGGGACAGGCTGGGGGCCAACGTCCTGACTTTC
-,TRBV12-3/TRBV12-4,few,15,TRBJ1-2,CASSPRNRVTYGYTF,TGTGCCAGCAGTCCTCGGAACAGGGTTACCTATGGCTACACCTTC
-,TRBV6-5,-,13,TRBJ1-2,CASSYYGSYGYTF,TGTGCCAGCAGTTACTACGGGAGCTATGGCTACACCTTC
-,TRBV21-1,few,11,TRBJ2-1,CASSRRDEQFF,TGTGCCAGCAGCAGGAGGGATGAGCAGTTCTTC
TRBD2,TRBV6-2/TRBV6-3,-,14,TRBJ2-1,CASIGRGGGHEQFF,TGTGCCAGCATCGGGCGGGGGGGCGGCCATGAGCAGTTCTTC
-,TRBV10-3,many,14,TRBJ2-7,CAISESLGGPGQYF,TGTGCCATCAGTGAGAGCCTAGGGGGTCCGGGGCAGTACTTC
-,TRBV12-3/TRBV12-4,many,11,TRBJ2-3,CASSMGDTQYF,TGTGCCAGCTCGATGGGGGATACGCAGTATTTT
-,TRBV5-1,-,15,TRBJ1-1,CASSLRNRANTEAFF,TGCGCCAGCAGCTTGCGGAACAGGGCCAATACTGAAGCTTTCTTT
-,TRBV5-1,few,14,TRBJ2-7,CASSFRHPSYEQYF,TGCGCCAGCAGCTTCCGACACCCCTCCTACGAGCAGTACTTC
-,TRBV24-1,-,16,TRBJ2-2,CATSASGTPNTGELFF,TGTGCCACCAGTGCCTCCGGGACACCGAACACCGGGGAGCTGTTTTTT
TRBD1,TRBV5-4,many,15,TRBJ2-7,CASSYYGTDHYEQYF,TGTGCCAGCAGCTATTACGGGACAGACCACTACGAGCAGTACTTC
-,TRBV12-3/TRBV12-4,-,12,TRBJ2-5,CASGGPQETQYF,TGTGCCAGCGGGGGTCCTCAAGAGACCCAGTACTTC
-,TRBV5-1,many,15,TRBJ1-5,CASRQDGGSNQPQHF,TGCGCCAGCCGACAGGACGGGGGAAGCAATCAGCCCCAGCATTTT
TRBD1,TRBV7-8,many,15,TRBJ1-5,CASSLGQGANQPQHF,TGTGCCAGCAGCTTGGGACAGGGGGCCAATCAGCCCCAGCATTTT
-,TRBV19,-,16,TRBJ2-4,CASSIGQAGAFDIQYF,TGTGCCAGTAGTATAGGGCAGGCGGGTGCTTTTGACATTCAGTACTTC
-,TRBV18,-,15,TRBJ1-5,CASSPPNKGDQPQHF,TGTGCCAGCTCACCCCCTAACAAGGGGGATCAGCCCCAGCATTTT
TRBD1,TRBV7-3,-,13,TRBJ1-2,CASSLTGQLGYTF,TGTGCCAGCAGCTTAACGGGACAGCTAGGCTACACCTTC
-,TRBV6-2/TRBV6-3,many,15,TRBJ2-1,CASSYSTPPRNEQFF,TGTGCCAGCAGTTACTCGACCCCCCCTCGGAATGAGCAGTTCTTC
-,TRBV4-3,few,16,TRBJ2-2,CASSQDLAANTGELFF,TGCGCCAGCAGCCAAGATTTAGCGGCGAACACCGGGGAGCTGTTTTTT
TRBD1,TRBV29-1,-,13,TRBJ2-5,CSATQGAGKTQYF,TGCAGCGCAACACAGGGGGCAGGAAAGACCCAGTACTTC
TRBD1,TRBV5-5,few,18,TRBJ1-5,CASSLFLEGAMSNQPQHF,TGTGCCAGCAGCTTGTTTTTGGAGGGGGCGATGAGCAATCAGCCCCAGCATTTT
-,TRBV4-1,few,12,TRBJ1-4,CASSQPAGKLFF,TGCGCCAGCAGCCAACCCGCGGGAAAACTGTTTTTT
-,TRBV27,few,14,TRBJ2-1,CASAGYGRGNEQFF,TGTGCCAGCGCTGGGTATGGGCGGGGAAATGAGCAGTTCTTC
-,TRBV24-1,-,11,TRBJ2-5,CATSAGETQYF,TGTGCCACCAGTGCGGGAGAGACCCAGTACTTC
-,TRBV27,-,14,TRBJ2-7,CASSLGATSYEQYF,TGTGCCAGCAGTTTGGGTGCAACCTCCTACGAGCAGTACTTC
TRBD1,TRBV5-1,-,15,TRBJ2-7,CASSRPGTGGYEQYF,TGCGCCAGCAGCCGACCCGGGACAGGGGGCTACGAGCAGTACTTC
-,TRBV2,-,14,TRBJ1-1,CASATGPSGTEAFF,TGTGCCAGCGCCACAGGCCCCTCGGGAACTGAAGCTTTCTTT
TRBD1,TRBV4-3,-,15,TRBJ2-7,CASSPAGTGAYEQYF,TGCGCCAGCAGCCCAGCCGGGACAGGGGCCTACGAGCAGTACTTC
TRBD1,TRBV20-1,-,14,TRBJ2-7,CSARATGTAYEQYF,TGCAGTGCTAGAGCGACCGGGACAGCCTACGAGCAGTACTTC
TRBD1,TRBV6-5,-,14,TRBJ2-7,CASSYSGTGALQYF,TGTGCCAGCAGTTACTCCGGGACAGGGGCCCTCCAGTACTTC
TRBD1,TRBV6-6,-,16,TRBJ1-2,CASSPLDRGRNYGYTF,TGTGCCAGCAGTCCACTGGACAGGGGGCGCAACTATGGCTACACCTTC
-,TRBV5-1,many,14,TRBJ2-5,CASSTSYRDETQYF,TGCGCCAGCAGCACCTCATACAGAGATGAGACCCAGTACTTC
-,TRBV7-9,few,14,TRBJ1-6,CASTRDTYNSPLHF,TGTGCCAGCACGAGGGACACCTATAATTCACCCCTCCACTTT
TRBD2,TRBV20-1,-,16,TRBJ2-2,CSARSLRGGETGELFF,TGCAGTGCTAGAAGCCTGCGGGGGGGGGAAACCGGGGAGCTGTTTTTT
TRBD2,TRBV7-2,many,15,TRBJ2-5,CASSLWLAGGETQYF,TGTGCCAGCAGCTTATGGCTAGCGGGGGGAGAGACCCAGTACTTC
-,TRBV20-1,-,14,TRBJ2-5,CSARDVKGSETQYF,TGCAGTGCTAGAGACGTGAAGGGGAGCGAGACCCAGTACTTC
-,TRBV7-2,few,13,TRBJ1-4,CASSLASNEKLFF,TGTGCCAGCAGCTTAGCGTCCAATGAAAAACTGTTTTTT
-,TRBV11-2,few,14,TRBJ2-3,CASSSSSSTDTQYF,TGTGCCAGCAGCTCCTCCAGTAGCACAGATACGCAGTATTTT
-,TRBV4-2,-,17,TRBJ2-1,CASSQPLAGRSDNEQFF,TGTGCCAGCAGCCAACCCCTGGCAGGACGGTCGGACAATGAGCAGTTCTTC
-,TRBV3-1,-,17,TRBJ2-5,CASSQVREQGFLETQYF,TGTGCCAGCAGCCAAGTAAGGGAACAGGGCTTCTTGGAGACCCAGTACTTC
-,TRBV5-5,-,17,TRBJ2-5,CASSLGQGGHYQETQYF,TGTGCCAGCAGCTTGGGCCAGGGGGGACACTACCAAGAGACCCAGTACTTC
-,TRBV7-2,-,13,TRBJ1-1,CASSTSSLPGAFF,TGTGCCAGCAGCACGAGCAGCCTACCCGGAGCTTTCTTT
-,TRBV4-1,-,15,TRBJ2-3,CASSQLAGKSDTQYF,TGCGCCAGCAGCCAATTGGCGGGAAAATCAGATACGCAGTATTTT
-,TRBV7-9,-,15,TRBJ1-2,CASSLAQRGGYGYTF,TGTGCCAGCAGCTTAGCGCAAAGGGGAGGCTATGGCTACACCTTC
-,TRBV7-9,many,14,TRBJ2-7,CASSFRTASYEQYF,TGTGCCAGCAGCTTTCGGACAGCTAGCTACGAGCAGTACTTC
TRBD2,TRBV28,-,19,TRBJ2-5,CASSFEGLAGGMLEETQYF,TGTGCCAGCAGTTTCGAGGGACTAGCGGGGGGTATGTTGGAGGAGACCCAGTACTTC
-,TRBV10-3,-,12,TRBJ2-7,CAISGSSYEQYF,TGTGCCATCAGCGGCTCATCCTACGAGCAGTACTTC
-,TRBV11-2,few,14,TRBJ1-5,CASSLGGGYQPQHF,TGTGCCAGCAGCTTAGGGGGGGGCTATCAGCCCCAGCATTTT
-,TRBV18,-,16,TRBJ1-1,CASSPLRSGLDTEAFF,TGTGCCAGCTCACCACTGAGGTCGGGACTCGACACTGAAGCTTTCTTT
-,TRBV25-1,-,15,TRBJ1-6,CASSAAITYNSPLHF,TGTGCCAGCAGTGCGGCTATCACCTATAATTCACCCCTCCACTTT
-,TRBV18,-,16,TRBJ2-5,CASSSFRGGAYETQYF,TGTGCCAGCTCATCTTTCCGAGGGGGTGCATACGAGACCCAGTACTTC
-,TRBV18,-,15,TRBJ2-4,CASSPPLGVQNIQYF,TGTGCCAGCTCACCTCCTTTGGGCGTACAAAACATTCAGTACTTC
TRBD2,TRBV27,few,15,TRBJ2-3,CASSFLAANGDTQYF,TGTGCCAGCAGCTTCCTAGCGGCCAACGGAGATACGCAGTATTTT
-,TRBV19,-,12,TRBJ2-1,CASSTLDERLFF,TGTGCCAGTAGTACGTTGGATGAGAGGTTATTCTTC
TRBD1,TRBV7-2,many,13,TRBJ1-1,CASSSGTGLEAFF,TGTGCCAGCAGCTCCGGGACAGGCCTTGAAGCTTTCTTT
TRBD1,TRBV7-2,few,14,TRBJ2-3,CASSPGTGWATLYF,TGTGCCAGCAGCCCCGGGACAGGGTGGGCGACCCTGTATTTT
TRBD1,TRBV27,few,16,TRBJ2-1,CASSKDRGRVVNEQFF,TGTGCCAGCAGTAAGGACAGGGGGCGTGTGGTCAATGAGCAGTTCTTC